The sequence of this T cell receptor beta chain was determined in a study of T cells in Graves' hyperthyroidism and ophthalmopathy. Per germline, CDR1 MNHNY and CDR2 SVGAGI (reference sequence). The CDR3 spans 18 residues. V lost 0 bases, J lost 4 bases, and 21 bases lay in between. Template material for amplifying TCR beta CDR3 regions consisted of RNA transcripts. Initially, a first-round RT-PCR of the TCR CDR3 employed the HTBI primer set. MiXCR was run by TCRdb on the multiplex PCR reads, yielding one entry per CDR3 protein. Of 400,000 or so distinct CDR3 sequences detected, 13% to 15% appear once; the ten largest clones hold about 19%. This clonotype was seen only a few times.

The rearrangement joins TRBV6-6 to TRBJ1-1, with D unclear. The sequence was collected from a woman aged 30 to 39 with Graves' ophthalmopathy. The sample consisted of blood. The CDR3 loop reads CASSYSRIRYGVGTEAFF. Here the CDR3 DNA reads TGTGCCAGCAGTTACTCGCGAATCAGGTATGGGGTTGGCACTGAAGCTTTCTTT.